This TCR beta chain was identified during a study of shared clonotypes between healthy human individuals. Looking at the study overall: Ranging from 18 to 49 in age, donors were two women and a few men. Study results and caveats: On the whole, naive subsets had larger estimated richness than memory subsets had.

As concerns this clone: Its antigen remains unidentified.

Naive CD8 cells lacked CD45RO, underwent positive selection for CCR7 and left out terminally differentiated effector memory CD45RA+ cells. Generated by immunoSEQ multiplex PCR, the TCRdb table keeps only in-frame clones and is missing some. The sample lists millions of clones, just over 90% seen once, with roughly 1.8% in the top ten. Between the trimmed V and J ends, which lost 0 bases and 8 bases, there was a span of 13 bases. Germline lookup yields CDR1 MNHEY and CDR2 SVGAGI. This CDR3 is 15 amino acids long. Sequencing was carried out using naive CD8+ T cells from PBMCs. V gene TRBV6-5 combines with J gene TRBJ1-4; D is undetermined. The sequence was obtained from a young man in good health. Some clones in this sample may be carry-over from other donors' samples. Here the CDR3 reads CASSYSNLPREKLFF. Here the CDR3 DNA reads TGTGCCAGCAGTTACTCAAACCTACCGAGGGAAAAACTGTTTTTT.